Here is one T cell receptor (beta chain) with its context. Antigen specificity is unknown. 13 Jbeta primers and 60 Vbeta primers were used for the PCR. Some clones are missing from TCRdb's copy, which holds only in-frame ones; the method was immunoSEQ multiplex PCR. The table has some 130,000 clones, approximately 87% seen once. This sample was taken from a study of cytomegalovirus exposure and HLA in healthy donors. Study in general: Researchers previously reported finding 90 million to 130 million unique TCR beta sequences from some 180 million T cells.

Germline V gives CDR1 SGHRS, CDR2 YFSETQ. CDR3 length: 12 residues. Trimming took 0 bases from V and 8 from J, leaving 9 bases between them. Points from the study as a whole: Versus the approximately 700-donor mean, an Asian-associated ancestry cluster reportedly showed fewer N-insertions in a later analysis.

V is TRBV5-1 and J is TRBJ2-7; D gene ambiguous. Sequencing was carried out using PBMCs. This clonotype originated in a young woman in good health and CMV-seronegative. The CDR3 region has the DNA TGCGCCAGCAGCTTGGGAGGCGTGCAGCAGTACTTC. This translates into CASSLGGVQQYF. Full variable domain (rest looked up from reference TRBV5-1 and TRBJ2-7): KAGVTQTPRYLIKTRGQQVTLSCSPISGHRSVSWYQQTPGQGLQFLFEYFSETQRNKGNFPGRFSGRQFSNSRSEMNVSTLELGDSALYLCASSLGGVQQYFGPGTRLTVT.